This T cell receptor (beta chain) is drawn from a study of somatic mutations in cytotoxic T cells in rheumatoid arthritis. Study-wide points: Between rheumatoid arthritis patients and age-matched healthy controls, CD8+ T-cell clonality showed no significant difference.

This clone was seen a handful of times. The antigen is not known. Sequencing was performed with immunoSEQ multiplex PCR; in TCRdb, only in-frame clones are kept and a portion is missing. The sample shows around 11,000 clones, 65% to 80% of them seen only once. The germline V gene has CDR1 SGHDT and CDR2 YYEEEE. The CDR3 extends over 13 amino acids. The V gene lost 2 bases and the J gene lost 6 bases, with 12 bases spanning the gap. Sequenced: CD8+ T cells sorted from blood. The receptor was isolated from an adult with rheumatoid arthritis. The chain uses TRBV5-6 and TRBJ2-7; a weak D match, TRBD1 (6 bases). The CDR3 coding sequence is TGTGCCAGCAGCTTTGGGGGCGCGGCCGAGCAGTACTTC. Translation: CASSFGGAAEQYF.